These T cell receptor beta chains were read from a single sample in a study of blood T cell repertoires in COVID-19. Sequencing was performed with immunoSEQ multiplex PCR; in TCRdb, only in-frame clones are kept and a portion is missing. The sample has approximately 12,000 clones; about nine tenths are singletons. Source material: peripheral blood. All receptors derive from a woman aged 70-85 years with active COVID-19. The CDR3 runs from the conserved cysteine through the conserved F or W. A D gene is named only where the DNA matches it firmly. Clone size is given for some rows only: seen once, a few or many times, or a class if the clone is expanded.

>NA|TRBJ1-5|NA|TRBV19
CASSHAAIQTNQPQHF
TGTGCCAGTAGTCACGCTGCCATACAGACAAATCAGCCCCAGCATTTT
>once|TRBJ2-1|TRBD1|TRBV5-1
CASSFSRQGANEQFF
TGCGCCAGCAGCTTTAGTAGGCAGGGGGCGAATGAGCAGTTCTTC
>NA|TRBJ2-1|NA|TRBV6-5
CASHPNWREQFF
TGTGCCAGCCACCCCAACTGGCGGGAGCAGTTCTTC
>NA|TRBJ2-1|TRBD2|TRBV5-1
CASSRSERVAGGIEQFF
TGCGCCAGCAGCCGTTCGGAGAGAGTAGCGGGAGGTATTGAGCAGTTCTTC
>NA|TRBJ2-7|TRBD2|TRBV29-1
CSAETSGTGSEQYF
TGCAGCGCCGAGACTAGCGGGACAGGTAGCGAGCAGTACTTC
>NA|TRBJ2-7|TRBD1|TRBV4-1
CASSQVGTGSIGGTYEQYF
TGCGCCAGCAGCCAAGTCGGGACAGGGAGTATAGGCGGGACGTACGAGCAGTACTTC
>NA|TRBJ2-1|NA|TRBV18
CASSPARESIDEQFF
TGTGCCAGCTCACCGGCCCGGGAGTCCATCGATGAGCAGTTCTTC
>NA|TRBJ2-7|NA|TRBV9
CASSVGESYEQYF
TGTGCCAGCAGCGTAGGCGAATCCTACGAGCAGTACTTC
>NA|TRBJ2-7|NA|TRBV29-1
CSVLVGEQYF
TGCAGCGTACTAGTAGGGGAGCAGTACTTC
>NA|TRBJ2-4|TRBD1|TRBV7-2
CASSQTDRVQNIQYF
TGTGCCAGCAGCCAAACGGACAGGGTACAAAACATTCAGTACTTC
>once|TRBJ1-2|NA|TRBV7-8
CASSSRTAPDGEGYTF
TGTGCCAGCAGCTCCAGGACAGCCCCCGACGGGGAAGGCTACACCTTC
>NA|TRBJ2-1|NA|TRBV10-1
CASSESGRDNEQFF
TGCGCCAGCAGTGAGTCGGGCAGGGACAATGAGCAGTTCTTC
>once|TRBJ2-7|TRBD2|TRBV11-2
CASSLVSGLAGSYEQYF
TGTGCCAGCAGCCTAGTTTCCGGACTAGCGGGCTCCTACGAGCAGTACTTC
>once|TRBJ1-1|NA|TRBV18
CASSLQGTSTYTEAFF
TGTGCCAGCTCACTACAGGGCACTTCCACCTACACTGAAGCTTTCTTT
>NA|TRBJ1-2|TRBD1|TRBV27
CASKKTGTGHGYTF
TGTGCCAGCAAGAAGACCGGGACAGGTCATGGCTACACCTTC
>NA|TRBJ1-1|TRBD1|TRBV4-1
CASSLPTGRAFF
TGCGCCAGCAGCCTTCCGACAGGGAGAGCTTTCTTT
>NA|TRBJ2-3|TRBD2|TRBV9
CASSVVEGGSTDTQYF
TGTGCCAGCAGCGTAGTGGAGGGAGGGAGCACAGATACGCAGTATTTT
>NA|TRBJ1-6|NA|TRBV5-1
CASRPGDILKGSPLHF
TGCGCCAGCAGGCCAGGGGACATCCTGAAAGGTTCACCCCTCCACTTT
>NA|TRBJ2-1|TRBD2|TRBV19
CASKRGGTSEYNEQFF
TGTGCCAGTAAACGTGGTGGGACTAGCGAATACAATGAGCAGTTCTTC
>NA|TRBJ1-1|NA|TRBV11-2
CASSLDRDTEAFF
TGTGCCAGCAGCTTAGACAGGGACACTGAAGCTTTCTTT
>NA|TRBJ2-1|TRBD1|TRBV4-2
CASSQEPGQGREKFF
TGTGCCAGCAGCCAAGAGCCGGGACAGGGTAGAGAAAAGTTCTTC
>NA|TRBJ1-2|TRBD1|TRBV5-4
CASSLAGTGRNYGYTF
TGTGCCAGCAGCTTGGCTGGGACAGGTCGTAACTATGGCTACACCTTC
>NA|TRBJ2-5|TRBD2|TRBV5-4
CASSLTGASGLQETQYF
TGTGCCAGCAGCTTGACCGGGGCTAGCGGCCTCCAAGAGACCCAGTACTTC
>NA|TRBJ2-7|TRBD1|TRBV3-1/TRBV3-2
CASSQRDRTSHEQYF
TGTGCCAGCAGCCAGCGGGACAGGACCTCACACGAGCAGTACTTC
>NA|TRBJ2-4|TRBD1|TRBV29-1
CSAGQAKNIQYF
TGCAGCGCGGGACAGGCCAAAAACATTCAGTACTTC
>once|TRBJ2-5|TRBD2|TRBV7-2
CASSFSGLDRETQYF
TGTGCCAGCAGCTTTAGTGGACTAGACAGAGAGACCCAGTACTTC
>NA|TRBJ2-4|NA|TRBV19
CASISPEGNIQYF
TGTGCCAGTATTTCGCCCGAGGGCAACATTCAGTACTTC
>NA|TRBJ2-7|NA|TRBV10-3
CAISEVPDMVNYEQYF
TGTGCCATCAGTGAGGTTCCGGACATGGTAAACTACGAGCAGTACTTC
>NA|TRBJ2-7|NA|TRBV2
CATRLGTRAYEQYF
TGTGCCACACGGCTCGGGACACGAGCCTACGAGCAGTACTTC
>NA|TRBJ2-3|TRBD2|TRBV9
CASSVVPGEREVSTDTQYF
TGTGCCAGCAGCGTAGTCCCGGGAGAGCGGGAGGTCTCCACAGATACGCAGTATTTT
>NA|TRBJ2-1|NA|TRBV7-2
CASSLGSGTVYNEQFF
TGTGCCAGCAGCCTAGGTAGCGGGACAGTCTACAATGAGCAGTTCTTC
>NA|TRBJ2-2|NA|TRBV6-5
CASSYSSTGTGELFF
TGTGCCAGCAGTTACTCCTCGACAGGTACCGGGGAGCTGTTTTTT
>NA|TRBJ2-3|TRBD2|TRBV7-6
CASSLTSGSTDTQYF
TGTGCCAGCAGCTTGACTAGCGGGAGCACAGATACGCAGTATTTT
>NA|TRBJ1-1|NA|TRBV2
CASSARTEAFF
TGTGCCAGCAGTGCCCGCACTGAAGCTTTCTTT